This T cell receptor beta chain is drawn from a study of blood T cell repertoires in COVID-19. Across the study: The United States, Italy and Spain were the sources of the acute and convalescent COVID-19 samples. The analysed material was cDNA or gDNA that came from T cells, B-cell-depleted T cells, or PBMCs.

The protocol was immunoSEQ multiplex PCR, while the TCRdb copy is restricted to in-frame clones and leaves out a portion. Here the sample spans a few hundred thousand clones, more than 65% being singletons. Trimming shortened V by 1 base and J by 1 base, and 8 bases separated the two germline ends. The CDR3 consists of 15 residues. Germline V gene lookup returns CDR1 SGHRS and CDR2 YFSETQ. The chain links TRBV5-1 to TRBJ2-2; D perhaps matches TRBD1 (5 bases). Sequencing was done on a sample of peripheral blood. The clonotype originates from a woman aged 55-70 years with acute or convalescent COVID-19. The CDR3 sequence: CASSLTGENTGELFF. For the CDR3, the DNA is TGCGCCAGCAGCTTGACAGGCGAGAACACCGGGGAGCTGTTTTTT. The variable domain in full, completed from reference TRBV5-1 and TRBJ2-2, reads KAGVTQTPRYLIKTRGQQVTLSCSPISGHRSVSWYQQTPGQGLQFLFEYFSETQRNKGNFPGRFSGRQFSNSRSEMNVSTLELGDSALYLCASSLTGENTGELFFGEGSRLTVL.